The entry below gives a single T cell receptor (beta chain) sequence along with its context. TCRdb analysed the RACE reads with MiXCR anew, one entry per CDR3 protein. Among fewer than 140,000 distinct CDR3 sequences, 12% were seen once, and the ten largest hold roughly 1.5%. The CDR3 sequence is 16 residues long. V lost 4 bases and J lost 5; bases outside the gene matches: 5. CDR1 and CDR2 from the germline V gene are SGDLS and YYNGEE. The data stem from a study of human T cells and chemical hapten exposure. On the study more broadly: Recorded diagnoses among the mostly female patients were alopecia areata, totalis or universalis.

Time point meaning: pre-sensitization, week 0. Noted treatment: therapeutic diphenylcyclopropenone sensitization with weekly scalp DPC. The source material was whole blood, sampled in connection with sensitization to the hapten diphenylcyclopropenone (DPC). The chain links TRBV9 to TRBJ2-3; TRBD2 matches at 15 bases. The sequence came from a woman aged 45-65 years with alopecia areata. Some clones in this sample may be carry-over from other donors' samples. The CDR3 loop is CASSPGLAGGGDTQYF. DNA for the CDR3: TGTGCCAGCAGCCCGGGACTAGCGGGAGGAGGAGATACGCAGTATTTT. The full variable domain, in which reference TRBV9 and TRBJ2-3 provide the parts outside the CDR3, is DSGVTQTPKHLITATGQRVTLRCSPRSGDLSVYWYQQSLDQGLQFLIQYYNGEERAKGNILERFSAQQFPDLHSELNLSSLELGDSALYFCASSPGLAGGGDTQYFGPGTRLTVL.